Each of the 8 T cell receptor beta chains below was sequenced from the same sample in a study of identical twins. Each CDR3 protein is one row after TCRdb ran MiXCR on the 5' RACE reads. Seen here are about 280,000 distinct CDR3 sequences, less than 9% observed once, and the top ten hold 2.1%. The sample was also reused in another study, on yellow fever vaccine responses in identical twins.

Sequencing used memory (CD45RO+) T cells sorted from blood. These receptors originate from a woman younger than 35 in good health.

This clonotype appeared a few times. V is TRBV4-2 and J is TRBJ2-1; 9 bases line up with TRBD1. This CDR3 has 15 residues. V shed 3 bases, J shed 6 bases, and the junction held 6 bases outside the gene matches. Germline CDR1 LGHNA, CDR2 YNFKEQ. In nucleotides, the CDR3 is TGTGCCAGCAGCCATAAGACAGGGGGACCCAATGAGCAGTTCTTC. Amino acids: CASSHKTGGPNEQFF.

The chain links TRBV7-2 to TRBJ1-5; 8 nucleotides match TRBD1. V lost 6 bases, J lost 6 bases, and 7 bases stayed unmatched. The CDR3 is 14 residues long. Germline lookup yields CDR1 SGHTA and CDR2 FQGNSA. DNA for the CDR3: TGTGCCAGCAGTTCCCAGGGGGCTAGTCAGCCCCAGCATTTT. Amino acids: CASSSQGASQPQHF.

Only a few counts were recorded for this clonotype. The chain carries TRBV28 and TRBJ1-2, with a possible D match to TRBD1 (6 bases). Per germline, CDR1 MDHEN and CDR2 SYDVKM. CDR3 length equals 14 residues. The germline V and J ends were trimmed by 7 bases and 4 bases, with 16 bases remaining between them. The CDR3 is CASKIPGTPYGYTF. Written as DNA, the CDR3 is TGTGCCAGCAAAATACCCGGGACACCCTATGGCTACACCTTC.

CDR3 coding DNA: TGTGCCAGCAGCTCCTCAGGGATCTCCGAGCAGTACGTC. Protein product: CASSSSGISEQYV. The chain carries TRBV14 and TRBJ2-7, with D possibly being TRBD1 (5 bases). Germline CDR1 reads SGHDN; CDR2 reads FVKESK. V was clipped by 5 bases and J by 6 bases, with 14 bases between them. This CDR3 has 13 amino acids.

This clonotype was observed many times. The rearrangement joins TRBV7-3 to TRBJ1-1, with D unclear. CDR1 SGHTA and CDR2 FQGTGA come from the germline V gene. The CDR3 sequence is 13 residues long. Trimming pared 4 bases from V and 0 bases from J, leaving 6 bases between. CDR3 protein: CASSSAVNTEAFF. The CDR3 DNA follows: TGTGCCAGCAGCTCGGCAGTGAACACTGAAGCTTTCTTT.

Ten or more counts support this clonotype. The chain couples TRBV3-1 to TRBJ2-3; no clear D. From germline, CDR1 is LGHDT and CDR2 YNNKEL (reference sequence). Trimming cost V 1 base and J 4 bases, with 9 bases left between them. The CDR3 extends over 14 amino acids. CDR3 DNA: TGTGCCAGCAGCCAAGCTATAGTTGCAGATACGCAGTATTTT. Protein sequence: CASSQAIVADTQYF.

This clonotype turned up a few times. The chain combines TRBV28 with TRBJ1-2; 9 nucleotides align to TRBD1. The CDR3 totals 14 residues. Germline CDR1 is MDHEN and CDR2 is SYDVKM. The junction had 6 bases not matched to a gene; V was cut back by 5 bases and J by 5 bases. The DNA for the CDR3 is TGTGCCAGCAGTCTAACAGGGGGCGCGTATGGCTACACCTTC. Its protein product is CASSLTGGAYGYTF.

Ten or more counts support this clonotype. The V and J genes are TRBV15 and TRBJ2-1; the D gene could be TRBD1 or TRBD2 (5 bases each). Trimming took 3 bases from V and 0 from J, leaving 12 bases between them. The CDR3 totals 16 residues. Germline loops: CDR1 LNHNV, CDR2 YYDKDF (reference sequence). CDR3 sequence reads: CATSSHRDLSYNEQFF. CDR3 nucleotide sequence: TGTGCCACCAGCAGCCACCGGGACCTCTCCTACAATGAGCAGTTCTTC.